The 17 T cell receptor beta chains below all came from one sample that was sequenced in a study of T cells in Graves' hyperthyroidism and ophthalmopathy. RNA transcripts gave rise to amplified TCR beta CDR3 regions. TCR CDR3 underwent first-round RT-PCR with the HTBI primer set. TCRdb itself ran the multiplex PCR reads through MiXCR, one entry per CDR3 protein. The data show 300,000 to 450,000 distinct CDR3 sequences, about 14% seen once. Sequencing was carried out using blood. These receptors originate from a woman in her 30s with Graves' ophthalmopathy.

This clonotype occurred many times. This chain connects TRBV30 to TRBJ2-3; TRBD2 might be the D (6 bases). The CDR3 consists of 13 residues. Germline loops: CDR1 GTSNPN, CDR2 SVGIG (reference sequence). V was trimmed by 4 bases and J by 6 bases, leaving 14 bases between them. CDR3 sequence (DNA): TGTGCCTGGATCGGTGGAGGGGCCGATACGCAGTATTTT. Translated: CAWIGGGADTQYF.

This clonotype was seen at least ten times. This rearrangement joins TRBV4-2 to TRBJ2-1; no reliable D call. This CDR3 has 14 amino acids. CDR1 LGHNA and CDR2 YNFKEQ come from the germline V gene. V lost 1 base and J 5 bases, leaving 9 bases between the germline ends. Here the CDR3 DNA reads TGTGCCAGCAGCCAAGGCGGCTCTAACAATGAGCAGTTCTTC. Its translation: CASSQGGSNNEQFF.

The rearrangement uses TRBV6-5 and TRBJ2-2; tentatively, D is TRBD2 (6 bases). This CDR3 is built from 15 residues. The germline V gene has CDR1 MNHEY and CDR2 SVGAGI. With 4 bases removed from V and 4 bases from J, the gap between germline ends came to 13 bases. CDR3: CASSFPFGGTGELFF. The CDR3 DNA is TGTGCCAGCAGTTTCCCGTTCGGGGGCACCGGGGAGCTGTTTTTT.

This clonotype was detected many times. V and J are TRBV5-1 and TRBJ1-2; no definite D call. CDR1 SGHRS and CDR2 YFSETQ come from the germline V gene. The CDR3 totals 15 residues. With 4 bases removed from V and 6 bases from J, the gap between germline ends came to 19 bases. The CDR3 reads CASSKGPPDAHGYTF. DNA of the CDR3: TGCGCCAGCAGCAAAGGCCCCCCAGATGCCCATGGCTACACCTTC.

This chain links TRBV27 with TRBJ1-4; possibly TRBD1 for D (6 bases). CDR3 length: 16 residues. Trimming stripped 8 bases from V and 0 bases from J, with 16 bases between. The germline V gene encodes CDR1 MNHEY and CDR2 SMNVEV (reference sequence). This CDR3 reads CASGLGHGATNEKLFF. CDR3 DNA: TGTGCCAGCGGCTTGGGACATGGTGCAACTAATGAAAAACTGTTTTTT.

A remark on this clonotype: Since a much larger clone is just one base distant, this may be a read error. The chain is built from TRBV11-1 and TRBJ2-7; no definite D call. Germline V gene data show CDR1 as SGHAT and CDR2 as FQDESV (reference sequence). The CDR3 length is 13 residues. CDR3 protein: CASSPRSSYEQSF. As DNA, the CDR3 is TGTGCCAGCAGCCCCAGGAGCTCCTACGAGCAGTCCTTC.

This clonotype was recorded many times. The V call is TRBV28, the J call TRBJ2-3, with a possible D match to TRBD2 (5 bases). Trimming cost V 4 bases and J 5 bases, with 7 bases left between them. CDR1 is MDHEN and CDR2 is SYDVKM in the germline V gene. This CDR3 comprises 12 residues. In DNA, the CDR3 is TGTGCCAGCAGTTCCGGAGGAGATACGCAGTATTTT. Amino acid sequence: CASSSGGDTQYF.

At least ten counts were recorded for this clonotype. The gene calls are TRBV2 and TRBJ2-5, with D perhaps TRBD1 (5 bases). Germline lookup yields CDR1 SNHLY and CDR2 FYNNEI. Deletions cut 2 bases from V and 4 bases from J, with 8 bases between. CDR3 length: 13 residues. The CDR3 nucleotides are TGTGCCAGCAGTGAAAGGACAAGAGAGACCCAGTACTTC. Protein: CASSERTRETQYF.

This clonotype was seen a handful of times. One base away lies a much larger clone, so this may be a sequencing read error. V is TRBV11-3 and J is TRBJ2-7; D not certain. The V end was cut by 8 bases, the J end by 3 bases, with 14 bases between. The CDR3 length is 13 residues. Germline-derived CDR1 and CDR2 are SGHNT and YENEEA. CDR3 DNA sequence: TGTGCCAGCGGCTCCCGCCCCCTCTACGAGCAGTACTTC. Translation: CASGSRPLYEQYF.

There are many counts of this clonotype. At one boundary the junction diverges from the germline segment, which might be a read error. The V and J genes are TRBV12-3 or TRBV12-4 and TRBJ1-5; 11 bases agree with TRBD1. This CDR3 is built from 16 residues. As DNA, the CDR3 is TGTACCAGCAGTAGGACAGGGGGCGCGAGCAATCAGCCCCAGCATTTT. This codes for CTSSRTGGASNQPQHF.

This clonotype was counted many times. V and J are TRBV10-3 and TRBJ1-2; D remains ambiguous. Trimming stripped 6 bases from V and 2 bases from J, with 16 bases between. This CDR3 region has 15 residues. In germline, CDR1 is ENHRY, CDR2 SYGVKD. In nucleotides, the CDR3 is TGTGCCATCAGCGAGCGGCAGTCCAGCAACTATGGCTACACCTTC. Translating gives CAISERQSSNYGYTF.

This clonotype was observed at least ten times. The chain recombines TRBV13 with TRBJ1-5; TRBD1 might be the D (5 bases). This CDR3 has 12 amino acids. Per germline, CDR1 PRHDT and CDR2 FYEKMQ (reference sequence). V was cut by 2 bases and J by 6 bases, with 5 bases left in between. CDR3 nucleotide sequence: TGTGCCAGCAGCTTACAGGGTCAGCCCCAGCATTTT. It is translated as CASSLQGQPQHF.

This clonotype was detected ten times or more. The chain has TRBV28 and TRBJ1-1; unclear D gene. Deletions cut 4 bases from V and 7 bases from J, with 10 bases between. In germline, CDR1 is MDHEN, CDR2 SYDVKM. This CDR3 region has 12 residues. The CDR3 region has the DNA TGTGCCAGCAGTTCTGGACGGGGTGAAGCTTTCTTT. The encoded protein is CASSSGRGEAFF. The variable domain in full, completed from reference TRBV28 and TRBJ1-1, reads DVKVTQSSRYLVKRTGEKVFLECVQDMDHENMFWYRQDPGLGLRLIYFSYDVKMKEKGDIPEGYSVSREKKERFSLILESASTNQTSMYLCASSSGRGEAFFGQGTRLTVV.

The sample holds many counts of this clonotype. V and J are TRBV20-1 and TRBJ2-7, with TRBD1 matching 7 bases. Looked up from germline, CDR1 is DFQATT and CDR2 is SNEGSKA (reference sequence). This CDR3 contains 13 residues. V gave up 6 bases and J gave up 0 bases; unmatched junction bases: 5. The CDR3: CSAARDSSYEQYF. In nucleotides, the CDR3 is TGCAGTGCCGCCCGGGACAGCTCCTACGAGCAGTACTTC.

This clonotype was found many times. This sequence joins TRBV2 and TRBJ2-4; 7 nucleotides line up with TRBD1. Germline-derived CDR1 and CDR2 are SNHLY and FYNNEI. The V and J ends lost 6 bases and 11 bases, in that order; junction bases with no gene match: 10. CDR3 length equals 13 residues. DNA for the CDR3: TGTGCCAGCAGGCCGACAGGGCCAGAGGTTCAGTACTTC. Translated: CASRPTGPEVQYF.

Sample share makes this clonotype medium-sized. The chain has TRBV28 and TRBJ1-2, with 8 bases identical to TRBD1. From germline, CDR1 is MDHEN and CDR2 SYDVKM. Trimming at V came to 0 bases and at J to 0 bases, leaving 9 bases not matched to a gene. This CDR3 comprises 18 residues. In DNA form, the CDR3 reads TGTGCCAGCAGTTTATGGGCCCCGACAGGGGAGTCTAACTATGGCTACACCTTC. Protein sequence: CASSLWAPTGESNYGYTF.

This clonotype was detected a few times. J is TRBJ2-1 and V is TRBV29-1; D unresolved. CDR1 and CDR2 from the germline V gene are SQVTM and ANQGSEA. The V gene lost 7 bases and the J gene lost 3 bases, with 13 bases spanning the gap. There are 13 residues in the CDR3. The CDR3 coding sequence is TGCAGCGCCCCCCTAGGTCGCTACAATGAGCAGTTCTTC. Translation gives CSAPLGRYNEQFF.